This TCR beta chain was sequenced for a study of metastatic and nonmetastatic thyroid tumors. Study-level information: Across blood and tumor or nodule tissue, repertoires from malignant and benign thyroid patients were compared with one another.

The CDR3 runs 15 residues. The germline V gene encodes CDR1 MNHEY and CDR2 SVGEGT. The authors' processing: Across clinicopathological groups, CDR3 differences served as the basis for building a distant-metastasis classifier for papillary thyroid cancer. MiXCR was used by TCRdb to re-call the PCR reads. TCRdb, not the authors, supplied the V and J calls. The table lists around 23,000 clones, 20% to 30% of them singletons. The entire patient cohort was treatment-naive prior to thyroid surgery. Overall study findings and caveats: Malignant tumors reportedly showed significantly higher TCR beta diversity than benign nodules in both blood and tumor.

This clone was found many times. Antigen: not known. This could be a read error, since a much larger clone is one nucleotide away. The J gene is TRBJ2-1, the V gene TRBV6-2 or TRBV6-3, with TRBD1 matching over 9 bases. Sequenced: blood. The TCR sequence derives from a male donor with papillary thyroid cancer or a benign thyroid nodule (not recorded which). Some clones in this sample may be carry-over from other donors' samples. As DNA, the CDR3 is TGTGCCAGCAGTCCGGGACAGGGCTCCTGCAATGAGCAGTTCTTC. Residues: CASSPGQGSCNEQFF.